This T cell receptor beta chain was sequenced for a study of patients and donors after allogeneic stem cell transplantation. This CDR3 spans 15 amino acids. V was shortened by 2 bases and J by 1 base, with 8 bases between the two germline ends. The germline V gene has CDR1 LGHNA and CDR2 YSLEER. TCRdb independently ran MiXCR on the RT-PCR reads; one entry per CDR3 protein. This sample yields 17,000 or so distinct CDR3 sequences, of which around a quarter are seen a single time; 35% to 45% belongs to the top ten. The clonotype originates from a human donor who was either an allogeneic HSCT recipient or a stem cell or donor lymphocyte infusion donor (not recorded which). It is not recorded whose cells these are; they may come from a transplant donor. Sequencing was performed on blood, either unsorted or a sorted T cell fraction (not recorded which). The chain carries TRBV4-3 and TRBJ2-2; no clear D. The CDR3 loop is CASSQIGENTGELFF. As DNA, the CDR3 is TGCGCCAGCAGCCAAATTGGGGAGAACACCGGGGAGCTGTTTTTT.